These T cell receptor beta chains were read from a single sample in a study of blood T cell repertoires in COVID-19. Method: immunoSEQ multiplex PCR; TCRdb's copy keeps in-frame clones and lacks some. In the table there are about 150,000 clones, approximately 83% of which are singletons. Sequencing was done on a sample of peripheral blood. The receptors were sampled from an older woman with COVID-19, enrolled during active disease. Each CDR3 is given with its conserved first and last residue. Each record gives: V gene, D gene, clone size, J gene, CDR3 protein, CDR3 DNA. D genes are given only for firm matches. Expanded clones get a size class; other rows say once, few or many, or leave the size out.

>TRBV15|TRBD1|few|TRBJ2-7
CATSRDPGQGYEQYF
TGTGCCACCAGCAGAGACCCTGGACAGGGCTACGAGCAGTACTTC
>TRBV25-1|-|-|TRBJ1-1
CASSDHRDIEAFF
TGTGCCAGCAGTGACCACCGGGACATTGAAGCTTTCTTT
>TRBV2|-|-|TRBJ2-7
CASSARPVGYEQYF
TGTGCCAGCAGTGCTCGCCCGGTCGGGTACGAGCAGTACTTC
>TRBV10-3|TRBD1|-|TRBJ2-2
CAIWSTGDRGTGELFF
TGTGCCATCTGGTCAACGGGGGACAGGGGGACCGGGGAGCTGTTTTTT
>TRBV2|-|once|TRBJ1-2
CASSERVRGWRTNGYTF
TGTGCCAGCAGTGAAAGGGTCAGGGGATGGAGGACCAATGGCTACACCTTC
>TRBV5-1|TRBD2|-|TRBJ2-5
CASSPLPKTSGTQETQYF
TGCGCCAGCAGCCCCCTCCCCAAAACTAGCGGGACCCAAGAGACCCAGTACTTC
>TRBV5-4|TRBD1|-|TRBJ2-5
CASSPRDSRETQYF
TGTGCCAGCAGCCCTAGGGACAGTCGAGAGACCCAGTACTTC
>TRBV4-2|-|-|TRBJ1-5
CASSQDPVGRNQPQHF
TGTGCCAGCAGCCAAGATCCGGTTGGGAGAAATCAGCCCCAGCATTTT
>TRBV28|TRBD1|once|TRBJ2-7
CASSLSGTGGGLPVYEQYF
TGTGCCAGCAGTTTATCCGGGACAGGGGGCGGCCTACCGGTCTACGAGCAGTACTTC
>TRBV5-1|-|-|TRBJ2-5
CASSLKVTEETQYF
TGCGCCAGCAGCTTGAAGGTGACAGAAGAGACCCAGTACTTC
>TRBV11-3|-|-|TRBJ2-1
CASSNRGGTGLNEQFF
TGTGCCAGCAGCAACCGCGGGGGGACAGGGCTCAATGAGCAGTTCTTC
>TRBV28|TRBD1|-|TRBJ1-3
CASSLWGQRSGNTIYF
TGTGCCAGCAGTTTATGGGGACAGCGCTCTGGAAACACCATATATTTT
>TRBV19|-|-|TRBJ1-5
CAIGGAGYQPQHF
TGTGCCATCGGGGGGGCAGGGTATCAGCCCCAGCATTTT
>TRBV9|-|-|TRBJ1-2
CASSPVGAGIYGYTF
TGTGCCAGCAGCCCGGTGGGGGCCGGAATCTATGGCTACACCTTC
>TRBV10-3|TRBD2|-|TRBJ2-2
CAISPSGVAGELFF
TGTGCCATCAGTCCTAGCGGGGTAGCCGGGGAGCTGTTTTTT
>TRBV6-6|TRBD1|-|TRBJ2-1
CASSSGQEAAEQFF
TGTGCCAGCAGTTCGGGACAGGAAGCGGCTGAGCAGTTCTTC
>TRBV11-3|TRBD2|-|TRBJ2-1
CASSTGGGHGSEQFF
TGTGCCAGCAGTACCGGCGGGGGTCACGGCAGTGAGCAGTTCTTC
>TRBV5-1|-|-|TRBJ1-1
CASSLLDSPNTEAFF
TGCGCCAGCAGTCTACTCGATAGCCCGAACACTGAAGCTTTCTTT
>TRBV5-8|TRBD2|-|TRBJ2-3
CASRHGTSGGLPDTQYF
TGTGCCAGCAGGCACGGGACTAGCGGGGGCCTGCCAGATACGCAGTATTTT
>TRBV18|TRBD1|-|TRBJ2-7
CASSTWTGSGEQYF
TGTGCCAGCTCAACCTGGACAGGGAGCGGCGAGCAGTACTTC
>TRBV15|-|-|TRBJ1-3
CATRTTGGTIYF
TGTGCCACCAGAACTACGGGGGGCACCATATATTTT
>TRBV6-5|TRBD1|-|TRBJ1-6
CASLRTGGGSPLHF
TGTGCCAGCCTTCGGACAGGGGGTGGCTCACCCCTCCACTTT
>TRBV6-1|-|-|TRBJ1-6
CASSEIASSSSPLHF
TGTGCCAGCAGTGAAATCGCCTCATCTAGTTCACCCCTCCACTTT
>TRBV5-1|TRBD1|-|TRBJ2-1
CASSLWTGTNEQFF
TGCGCCAGCAGCCTTTGGACAGGGACCAATGAGCAGTTCTTC
>TRBV6-6|TRBD1|-|TRBJ2-1
CASTPDRANEQFF
TGTGCCAGCACCCCCGACAGGGCCAATGAGCAGTTCTTC
>TRBV7-6|TRBD2|-|TRBJ2-5
CASSLYSGGASRETQYF
TGTGCCAGCAGCCTTTACAGCGGGGGGGCCAGTCGGGAGACCCAGTACTTC
>TRBV25-1|-|few|TRBJ1-2
CASSELWRNYGYTF
TGTGCCAGCAGTGAATTATGGAGGAACTATGGCTACACCTTC
>TRBV5-1|TRBD2|-|TRBJ2-7
CASSLGGSGGEQYF
TGCGCCAGCAGCTTGGGCGGTAGCGGGGGTGAGCAGTACTTC
>TRBV6-2/TRBV6-3|-|-|TRBJ1-6
CASSYRAGENSPLHF
TGTGCCAGCAGTTATCGAGCGGGGGAGAATTCACCCCTCCACTTT
>TRBV20-1|-|-|TRBJ2-3
CSASLGRADTQYF
TGCAGTGCTAGTTTGGGCAGGGCAGATACGCAGTATTTT
>TRBV5-4|TRBD2|-|TRBJ2-3
CASSLESGGTKRTDTQYF
TGTGCCAGCAGCTTGGAAAGCGGGGGGACCAAAAGGACAGATACGCAGTATTTT
>TRBV4-2|TRBD1|-|TRBJ1-2
CASSQITGDHYGYTF
TGTGCCAGCAGCCAAATTACAGGGGATCACTATGGCTACACCTTC
>TRBV3-1/TRBV3-2|-|once|TRBJ1-1
CASSPPTGQMNTEAFF
TGTGCCAGCAGCCCTCCGACCGGACAGATGAACACTGAAGCTTTCTTT
>TRBV27|TRBD1|-|TRBJ1-2
CASSYQTPGGSYGYTF
TGTGCCAGCAGTTACCAAACTCCAGGGGGGAGCTATGGCTACACCTTC
>TRBV7-3|-|-|TRBJ1-4
CASSPGINEKLFF
TGTGCCAGCAGCCCGGGTATTAATGAAAAACTGTTTTTT
>TRBV6-2/TRBV6-3|-|once|TRBJ1-2
CASSKEKYYGYTF
TGTGCCAGCAGTAAGGAGAAGTACTATGGCTACACCTTC
>TRBV11-3|TRBD1|-|TRBJ2-3
CASSLEGTGGPDTQYF
TGTGCCAGCAGCTTAGAAGGGACAGGGGGTCCAGATACGCAGTATTTT
>TRBV30|-|-|TRBJ1-2
CAWTPFSEGYTF
TGTGCCTGGACTCCCTTTAGTGAGGGCTACACCTTC
>TRBV10-1|-|-|TRBJ1-2
CASTRGKNPRRGYTF
TGCGCCAGCACAAGAGGGAAGAATCCCCGGCGGGGCTACACCTTC
>TRBV30|TRBD1|-|TRBJ1-6
CAWSVLGTGGSPLHF
TGTGCCTGGAGTGTACTCGGGACAGGCGGTTCACCCCTCCACTTT
>TRBV7-2|-|-|TRBJ1-1
CASSLMGAGDTEAFF
TGTGCCAGCAGCTTAATGGGGGCAGGGGACACTGAAGCTTTCTTT
>TRBV20-1|-|-|TRBJ2-7
CSATTGNEQYF
TGCAGTGCTACCACAGGGAACGAGCAGTACTTC
>TRBV2|-|-|TRBJ2-3
CASRLEDYKRLFTDTQYF
TGTGCCAGCAGACTCGAAGATTACAAGCGGCTCTTCACAGATACGCAGTATTTT
>TRBV14|TRBD1|-|TRBJ1-5
CASSQQGGSNQPQHF
TGTGCCAGCAGCCAGCAGGGGGGAAGCAATCAGCCCCAGCATTTT
>TRBV5-4|TRBD1|-|TRBJ2-2
CASSLQGANTGELFF
TGTGCCAGCAGCTTACAGGGGGCGAACACCGGGGAGCTGTTTTTT
>TRBV7-2|TRBD2|-|TRBJ2-5
CASSLARRGAEETQYF
TGTGCCAGCAGCTTAGCGCGGCGGGGGGCGGAAGAGACCCAGTACTTC
>TRBV28|TRBD1|-|TRBJ1-1
CASTGGDRVAEAFF
TGTGCCAGCACTGGGGGGGACAGGGTTGCTGAAGCTTTCTTT
>TRBV5-1|-|-|TRBJ2-7
CASSLGQALSYEQYF
TGCGCCAGCAGCTTGGGTCAGGCCCTCTCCTACGAGCAGTACTTC
>TRBV7-9|TRBD2|-|TRBJ2-3
CASSRTLAGPTSTDTQYF
TGTGCCAGCAGCCGGACACTAGCGGGACCCACTAGCACAGATACGCAGTATTTT